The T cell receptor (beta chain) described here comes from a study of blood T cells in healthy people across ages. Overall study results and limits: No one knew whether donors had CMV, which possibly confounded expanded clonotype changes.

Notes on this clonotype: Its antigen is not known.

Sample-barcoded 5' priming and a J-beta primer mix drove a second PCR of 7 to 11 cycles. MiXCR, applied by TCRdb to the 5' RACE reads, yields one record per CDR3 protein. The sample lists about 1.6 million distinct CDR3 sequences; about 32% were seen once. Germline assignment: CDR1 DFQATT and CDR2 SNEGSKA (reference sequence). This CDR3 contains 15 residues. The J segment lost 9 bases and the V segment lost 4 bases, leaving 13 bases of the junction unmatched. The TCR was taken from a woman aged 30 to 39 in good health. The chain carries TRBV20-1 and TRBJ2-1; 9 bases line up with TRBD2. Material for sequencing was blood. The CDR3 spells CSAKDPSGRFGEQFF. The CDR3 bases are TGCAGTGCTAAAGATCCCAGCGGGAGGTTCGGTGAGCAGTTCTTC.